Listed below are T cell receptor beta chains from one sample, sequenced in a study of vaccination effects on CD4 cells after COVID-19. Generated by immunoSEQ multiplex PCR, the TCRdb table keeps only in-frame clones and is missing some. The sample shows around 25,000 clones, nearly 75% of them seen only once. Their antigens remain unidentified. The source material was CD4+ T cells from PBMCs cultured without peptide, sampled before COVID-19 vaccination. The receptors here all came from a human donor who received a COVID-19 vaccine. CDR3s include the opening cysteine and the closing phenylalanine or tryptophan. D genes are given only for firm matches. Size tells how often a clone was seen (once, few, many) or the class of an expanded clone, and some rows leave it out.

CDR3 length: 12; clone size: -; V gene: TRBV29-1; D gene: -; J gene: TRBJ1-1; CDR3 protein: CSVGQGNTEAFF; CDR3 DNA: TGCAGCGTTGGGCAGGGAAACACTGAAGCTTTCTTT
CDR3 length: 16; clone size: -; V gene: TRBV4-1; D gene: TRBD1; J gene: TRBJ2-1; CDR3 protein: CASSPQTGRSYNEQFF; CDR3 DNA: TGCGCCAGCAGCCCCCAGACAGGGAGATCCTACAATGAGCAGTTCTTC
CDR3 length: 15; clone size: -; V gene: TRBV7-9; D gene: TRBD1; J gene: TRBJ1-2; CDR3 protein: CASSLPWDSDYGYTF; CDR3 DNA: TGTGCCAGCAGCCTGCCCTGGGACAGCGACTATGGCTACACCTTC
CDR3 length: 15; clone size: once; V gene: TRBV19; D gene: TRBD2; J gene: TRBJ2-3; CDR3 protein: CASAGLDRRTDTQYF; CDR3 DNA: TGTGCCAGTGCGGGACTAGACAGGCGCACAGATACGCAGTATTTT
CDR3 length: 15; clone size: -; V gene: TRBV27; D gene: -; J gene: TRBJ1-1; CDR3 protein: CASSLTSGSGTEAFF; CDR3 DNA: TGTGCCAGCAGTTTAACTTCGGGAAGTGGCACTGAAGCTTTCTTT
CDR3 length: 16; clone size: -; V gene: TRBV5-5; D gene: -; J gene: TRBJ2-2; CDR3 protein: CASSLAGGTNTGELFF; CDR3 DNA: TGTGCCAGCAGCTTGGCAGGCGGTACCAACACCGGGGAGCTGTTTTTT
CDR3 length: 21; clone size: -; V gene: TRBV5-1; D gene: TRBD1; J gene: TRBJ1-6; CDR3 protein: CASSSPDRGQSLAYYNSPLHF; CDR3 DNA: TGCGCCAGCAGCTCCCCCGACAGGGGCCAATCGCTTGCCTACTATAATTCACCCCTCCACTTT
CDR3 length: 11; clone size: -; V gene: TRBV5-1; D gene: -; J gene: TRBJ2-7; CDR3 protein: CASSLDAEQYF; CDR3 DNA: TGCGCCAGCAGCTTGGACGCCGAGCAGTACTTC
CDR3 length: 15; clone size: few; V gene: TRBV19; D gene: -; J gene: TRBJ1-4; CDR3 protein: CASSLPPGPGEKLFF; CDR3 DNA: TGTGCCAGTAGCCTACCACCGGGACCGGGTGAAAAACTGTTTTTT
CDR3 length: 12; clone size: few; V gene: TRBV28; D gene: -; J gene: TRBJ2-7; CDR3 protein: CASSTQGNEQYF; CDR3 DNA: TGTGCCAGCAGTACCCAGGGAAACGAGCAGTACTTC
CDR3 length: 16; clone size: -; V gene: TRBV7-3; D gene: TRBD2; J gene: TRBJ2-3; CDR3 protein: CASSLSGGPSTDTQYF; CDR3 DNA: TGTGCCAGCAGCCTTAGCGGGGGCCCTAGCACAGATACGCAGTATTTT
CDR3 length: 14; clone size: -; V gene: TRBV18; D gene: -; J gene: TRBJ2-2; CDR3 protein: CASSTGVNTGELFF; CDR3 DNA: TGTGCCAGCTCCACGGGGGTGAACACCGGGGAGCTGTTTTTT
CDR3 length: 17; clone size: -; V gene: TRBV6-6; D gene: TRBD2; J gene: TRBJ2-1; CDR3 protein: CASSPLAGAGPYNEQFF; CDR3 DNA: TGTGCCAGCAGTCCACTAGCGGGAGCAGGGCCCTACAATGAGCAGTTCTTC
CDR3 length: 16; clone size: once; V gene: TRBV6-1; D gene: TRBD2; J gene: TRBJ2-5; CDR3 protein: CASSEQGALAVETQYF; CDR3 DNA: TGTGCCAGCAGTGAGCAAGGGGCACTAGCGGTCGAGACCCAGTACTTC
CDR3 length: 12; clone size: -; V gene: TRBV12-3/TRBV12-4; D gene: -; J gene: TRBJ1-2; CDR3 protein: CASSLLGVGYTF; CDR3 DNA: TGTGCCAGCAGTTTGCTAGGGGTAGGCTACACCTTC
CDR3 length: 14; clone size: few; V gene: TRBV9; D gene: -; J gene: TRBJ2-2; CDR3 protein: CASSRGTNTGELFF; CDR3 DNA: TGTGCCAGCAGTCGGGGGACAAACACCGGGGAGCTGTTTTTT
CDR3 length: 11; clone size: -; V gene: TRBV10-2; D gene: -; J gene: TRBJ2-7; CDR3 protein: CASSVAYEQYF; CDR3 DNA: TGCGCCAGCAGCGTCGCCTACGAGCAGTACTTC
CDR3 length: 14; clone size: few; V gene: TRBV6-6; D gene: -; J gene: TRBJ2-7; CDR3 protein: CASSYSLVAGEQYF; CDR3 DNA: TGTGCCAGCAGTTACAGTCTCGTGGCGGGCGAGCAGTACTTC
CDR3 length: 13; clone size: once; V gene: TRBV7-9; D gene: TRBD1; J gene: TRBJ1-4; CDR3 protein: CASSGQGNEKLFF; CDR3 DNA: TGTGCCAGCAGCGGACAGGGGAATGAAAAACTGTTTTTT
CDR3 length: 13; clone size: -; V gene: TRBV24-1; D gene: TRBD1; J gene: TRBJ2-7; CDR3 protein: CATSRTGAYEQYF; CDR3 DNA: TGTGCCACCAGTAGGACAGGAGCCTACGAGCAGTACTTC
CDR3 length: 17; clone size: -; V gene: TRBV7-9; D gene: TRBD2; J gene: TRBJ2-2; CDR3 protein: CASSLPSSGGATGELFF; CDR3 DNA: TGTGCCAGCAGCCTCCCCTCTAGCGGGGGGGCCACCGGGGAGCTGTTTTTT
CDR3 length: 14; clone size: -; V gene: TRBV19; D gene: -; J gene: TRBJ1-1; CDR3 protein: CASRLQGKNTEAFF; CDR3 DNA: TGTGCCAGTAGGTTACAGGGAAAGAACACTGAAGCTTTCTTT
CDR3 length: 14; clone size: -; V gene: TRBV15; D gene: -; J gene: TRBJ2-3; CDR3 protein: CATSRGGGTDTQYF; CDR3 DNA: TGTGCCACCAGCAGAGGAGGGGGTACAGATACGCAGTATTTT
CDR3 length: 12; clone size: -; V gene: TRBV6-5; D gene: -; J gene: TRBJ1-1; CDR3 protein: CASRSPGTEAFF; CDR3 DNA: TGTGCCAGCAGAAGCCCTGGGACTGAAGCTTTCTTT
CDR3 length: 15; clone size: once; V gene: TRBV30; D gene: -; J gene: TRBJ2-7; CDR3 protein: CAWSAPGPRLREQYF; CDR3 DNA: TGTGCCTGGAGTGCGCCGGGACCGAGGCTTCGCGAGCAGTACTTC
CDR3 length: 16; clone size: -; V gene: TRBV5-6; D gene: TRBD2; J gene: TRBJ2-2; CDR3 protein: CASRLGLAGVGGELFF; CDR3 DNA: TGTGCCAGCAGACTGGGACTAGCGGGAGTGGGCGGGGAGCTGTTTTTT
CDR3 length: 12; clone size: -; V gene: TRBV12-3/TRBV12-4; D gene: -; J gene: TRBJ2-3; CDR3 protein: CASSLAGDTQYF; CDR3 DNA: TGTGCCAGCAGTTTAGCGGGAGATACGCAGTATTTT
CDR3 length: 14; clone size: -; V gene: TRBV28; D gene: TRBD2; J gene: TRBJ2-1; CDR3 protein: CASSLPAGKNEQFF; CDR3 DNA: TGTGCCAGCAGTTTACCAGCGGGAAAAAATGAGCAGTTCTTC